The 17 T cell receptor beta chains reported below all come from one sample, sequenced in a study of shared T cell receptors in the human thymus. Here immunoSEQ multiplex PCR was the method, and the copy in TCRdb shows in-frame clones only, minus some. The top ten hold less than 0.04% of the sample, which has over 65,000 clones, 90% to 95% seen once. The specimen was thymocytes. The receptor source for this set is a human donor.

The chain uses TRBV6-6 and TRBJ2-3; the match to TRBD1 covers 9 bases. V was pared by 2 bases and J by 4 bases, with 4 bases of the junction left unmatched. The germline V gene encodes CDR1 MNHNY and CDR2 SVGAGI (reference sequence). This CDR3 comprises 15 residues. Here the CDR3 reads CASSYRDRVSDTQYF. The CDR3 nucleotides read TGTGCCAGCAGTTACCGGGACAGGGTTTCAGATACGCAGTATTTT.

The chain has TRBV7-2 and TRBJ2-5; D is perhaps TRBD1 (5 bases). Germline CDR1 and CDR2: SGHTA and FQGNSA. V was shortened by 5 bases and J by 7 bases, with 17 bases between the two germline ends. CDR3 length equals 14 residues. In DNA form, the CDR3 reads TGTGCCAGCAGCAGGGCGCGCAGGGATGGGACCCAGTACTTC. Amino acid sequence: CASSRARRDGTQYF.

The J gene is TRBJ2-1, the V gene TRBV4-1; 10 positions match TRBD1. Germline V lookup: CDR1 MGHRA, CDR2 YSYEKL. This CDR3 region has 18 residues. V dropped 0 bases and J dropped 6; count of bases not matched to a gene: 11. The CDR3 sequence: CASSQDGLGQGVGNEQFF. The CDR3 nucleotides are TGCGCCAGCAGCCAAGATGGGTTAGGACAGGGGGTAGGCAATGAGCAGTTCTTC.

The CDR3 sequence: CASSTRDRANEKLFF. CDR3 nucleotide sequence: TGTGCCAGTAGTACCCGGGACAGGGCTAATGAAAAACTGTTTTTT. V gene TRBV19 combines with J gene TRBJ1-4; the match to TRBD1 covers 9 bases. CDR1 LNHDA and CDR2 SQIVND come from the germline V gene (reference sequence). With 4 bases clipped from V and 3 bases from J, the junction kept 3 bases outside the gene matches. The CDR3 is made up of 15 amino acids. Combining the CDR3 with reference TRBV19 and TRBJ1-4 gives the whole variable domain DGGITQSPKYLFRKEGQNVTLSCEQNLNHDAMYWYRQDPGQGLRLIYYSQIVNDFQKGDIAEGYSVSREKKESFPLTVTSAQKNPTAFYLCASSTRDRANEKLFFGSGTQLSVL.

V and J are TRBV15 and TRBJ1-2; 7 bases fit TRBD1. V gave up 1 base and J gave up 2 bases; unmatched junction bases: 16. CDR3 length: 19 amino acids. Germline CDR1 LNHNV, CDR2 YYDKDF (reference sequence). The CDR3 DNA follows: TGTGCCACCAGCAGAGCGTTCAGAAGACAGGGTACGGTAAACTATGGCTACACCTTC. It yields the protein CATSRAFRRQGTVNYGYTF.

The chain couples TRBV4-1 to TRBJ2-7; D might be TRBD1 (5 bases). Trimming shortened V by 1 base and J by 3 bases, and 16 bases separated the two germline ends. CDR1 MGHRA and CDR2 YSYEKL come from the germline V gene. CDR3 length equals 16 residues. The CDR3 nucleotides are TGCGCCAGCAGCCAAGGGGGCAGACACATATACTACGAGCAGTACTTC. This sequence encodes CASSQGGRHIYYEQYF.

V gene TRBV29-1 combines with J gene TRBJ1-4; 8 bases are a match to TRBD1. Per germline, CDR1 SQVTM and CDR2 ANQGSEA. CDR3 length: 14 residues. After removal of 6 bases from V and 5 bases from J, the junction contained 8 bases not matched to a gene. Here the CDR3 DNA reads TGCAGCGTAGACCCCGGGACAGGAAATGAAAAACTGTTTTTT. Translated: CSVDPGTGNEKLFF.

This clone was recorded a few times. This chain links TRBV7-3 with TRBJ2-7; TRBD2 might be the D (6 bases). Between the trimmed V and J ends, which lost 0 bases and 3 bases, there was a span of 15 bases. This CDR3 is 16 amino acids long. The germline V gene has CDR1 SGHTA and CDR2 FQGTGA. Here the CDR3 DNA reads TGTGCCAGCAGCTTAACGGGGGGACCGAGAGACTACGAGCAGTACTTC. Translated: CASSLTGGPRDYEQYF.

The chain carries TRBV18 and TRBJ2-7, with 11 bases aligning to TRBD1. The J segment lost 7 bases and the V segment lost 0 bases, leaving 5 bases of the junction unmatched. CDR3 size: 15 residues. CDR1 is KGHSH, CDR2 LQKENI, per germline. Here the CDR3 DNA reads TGTGCCAGCTCACCACCCGAGGACAGGGGGCCTGAGCAGTACTTC. Its protein product is CASSPPEDRGPEQYF.

The CDR3 DNA sequence: TGTGCCAGCAGCGTCGTCCTCTTTGAGGTGAACACTGAAGCTTTCTTT. This gives the protein CASSVVLFEVNTEAFF. The V gene is TRBV9, the J gene TRBJ1-1; no firm D call. Germline V gives CDR1 SGDLS, CDR2 YYNGEE. V was cut by 2 bases and J by 0 bases, with 14 bases left in between. The CDR3 covers 16 residues.

This chain uses TRBV7-6 with TRBJ1-4; D is possibly TRBD1 (5 bases). Germline V lookup: CDR1 SGHVS, CDR2 FNYEAQ. With 5 bases removed from V and 3 bases from J, the gap between germline ends came to 10 bases. The CDR3 sequence is 14 residues long. The CDR3 reads CASSKGTANEKLFF. In DNA form, the CDR3 reads TGTGCCAGCAGCAAGGGGACCGCTAATGAAAAACTGTTTTTT.

The table lists this clone with a count of one. This chain uses TRBV29-1 with TRBJ2-5; 7 bases agree with TRBD2. This CDR3 region has 14 residues. V trimming: 8 bases; J trimming: 1 base; junction bases outside the gene matches: 10. Looked up from germline, CDR1 is SQVTM and CDR2 is ANQGSEA. The CDR3 nucleotides read TGCAGCACTGGAGGGACTACACCCCAAGAGACCCAGTACTTC. Protein sequence: CSTGGTTPQETQYF.

The chain carries TRBV28 and TRBJ1-1; D gene unclear. V dropped 1 base and J dropped 1 base, with 19 bases sitting between them. The CDR3 spans 18 residues. Germline assignment: CDR1 MDHEN and CDR2 SYDVKM. In nucleotides, the CDR3 is TGTGCCAGCAGTTTATATTCCCTACCCGATAAGGGGAACACTGAAGCTTTCTTT. Amino acid sequence: CASSLYSLPDKGNTEAFF.

This clone was recorded only once. V is TRBV6-8 and J is TRBJ2-7; no clear D gene. Germline CDR1 reads MNHGY; CDR2 reads SAAAGT. The CDR3 totals 16 residues. V lost 2 bases to trimming and J lost 0 bases, with 14 bases between them. CDR3: CASSYKQLPYSYEQYF. The CDR3 region has the DNA TGTGCCAGCAGTTACAAACAGCTACCCTACTCCTACGAGCAGTACTTC.

The chain links TRBV19 to TRBJ1-1, with no clear D. The CDR3 is made up of 13 amino acids. V was trimmed by 3 bases and J by 2 bases, leaving 7 bases between them. The germline V gene has CDR1 LNHDA and CDR2 SQIVND (reference sequence). CDR3 in DNA: TGTGCCAGTAGTATTGGGGAAAACACTGAAGCTTTCTTT. Its protein is CASSIGENTEAFF.

The chain joins TRBV4-2 to TRBJ2-3, with 11 bases lining up with TRBD2. CDR1 is LGHNA and CDR2 is YNFKEQ in the germline V gene. This CDR3 contains 19 residues. The junction had 8 bases not matched to a gene; V was cut back by 0 bases and J by 0 bases. The CDR3 is CASSQEVAGGRISTDTQYF. CDR3 in DNA: TGTGCCAGCAGCCAAGAGGTAGCGGGGGGGCGGATCAGCACAGATACGCAGTATTTT.

The chain couples TRBV4-2 to TRBJ2-3, with TRBD2 identical over 11 bases. Germline CDR1 and CDR2: LGHNA and YNFKEQ. The CDR3 runs 19 residues. V lost 3 bases and J lost 2; bases outside the gene matches: 13. The CDR3 DNA follows: TGTGCCAGCAGCCAGGCCCCAAAACCTAGCGGGGGGAACACAGATACGCAGTATTTT. This gives the protein CASSQAPKPSGGNTDTQYF.